This entry describes one T cell receptor beta chain. Assay used: immunoSEQ multiplex PCR; TCRdb lists only in-frame clones, some missing. This sample has roughly 150,000 clones; over 85% occur once, and the top ten carry about a tenth. After removal of 3 bases from V and 4 bases from J, the junction contained 5 bases not matched to a gene. The CDR3 length is 14 residues. The germline V gene encodes CDR1 PRHDT and CDR2 FYEKMQ (reference sequence). This record belongs to a study of cytomegalovirus exposure and HLA in healthy donors. V is TRBV13 and J is TRBJ1-2; 7 bases are shared with TRBD1. Sequenced: PBMCs. The receptor was derived from a woman between 18 and 29 years old in good health and CMV-seropositive. The CDR3 nucleotides are TGTGCCAGCAGCTTCGGCAGGGGGGTCTATGGCTACACCTTC. Translation: CASSFGRGVYGYTF. The full variable domain, rest sourced from reference TRBV13 and TRBJ1-2, is AAGVIQSPRHLIKEKRETATLKCYPIPRHDTVYWYQQGPGQDPQFLISFYEKMQSDKGSIPDRFSAQQFSDYHSELNMSSLELGDSALYFCASSFGRGVYGYTFGSGTRLTVV.